This T cell receptor beta chain was identified during a study of blood T cell repertoires in COVID-19. Original processing methods: From reference gene primer amplification, estimates of nucleated cell counts were derived. Clones were read by immunoSEQ multiplex PCR, and TCRdb kept only the in-frame ones, dropping some. That table gives V, J and clone size, and the DNA gave D and trimming. The sample has more than 250,000 clones; about 90% are singletons. The V gene lost 0 bases and the J gene lost 0 bases, with 4 bases spanning the gap. CDR1 is SGHRS, CDR2 YFSETQ, per germline. The CDR3 length is 15 residues. This clone was recorded once. Other DNA sequences in the same sample also yield this CDR3.

The origin of this receptor is a woman younger than 45 who had recovered from COVID-19. The chain is built from TRBV5-1 and TRBJ1-6, with D hard to call. Sequenced material: peripheral blood. Written as DNA, the CDR3 is TGCGCCAGCAGCTTGGGCAGCTCCTATAATTCACCCCTCCACTTT. This gives the protein CASSLGSSYNSPLHF.